These T cell receptor beta chains were read from a single sample in a study of T cell responses to AZD1222 COVID-19 vaccine. Clones were sequenced by immunoSEQ multiplex PCR, and TCRdb holds only the in-frame ones, with some missing. Of over 100,000 clones in the sample, approximately 91% were seen once. This specimen was peripheral blood, taken on day 0 of AZD1222 vaccination. All receptors come from an adult in good health. CDR3s include the opening cysteine and the closing phenylalanine or tryptophan. The D gene is left open where the match is weak. Only some rows state a clone size, as once, few, many or a class for expanded clones.

NA | TRBJ2-3 | TRBV4-3 | NA | TGCGCCAGCAGCCCCCGGCCTGGGGAAGAGGATACGCAGTATTTT | CASSPRPGEEDTQYF
TRBD1 | TRBJ1-1 | TRBV19 | NA | TGTGCCAGTAGAGGACAGGGAAAGATGAACACTGAAGCTTTCTTT | CASRGQGKMNTEAFF
TRBD2 | TRBJ2-3 | TRBV6-4 | NA | TGTGCCAGCAGTGACGGGGGGGGCACAGATACGCAGTATTTT | CASSDGGGTDTQYF
NA | TRBJ2-7 | TRBV12-3/TRBV12-4 | many | TGTGCCAGCAGTTTGGACAGCGCCTACGAGCAGTACTTC | CASSLDSAYEQYF
TRBD2 | TRBJ2-1 | TRBV7-3 | NA | TGTGCCAGCAGCTTAACCGGGACTAGCGGGTGGGATGAGCAGTTCTTC | CASSLTGTSGWDEQFF
NA | TRBJ1-5 | TRBV27 | NA | TGTGCCAGCAGCCCTAGACAGAATAGCAATCAGCCCCAGCATTTT | CASSPRQNSNQPQHF
NA | TRBJ1-5 | TRBV6-1 | NA | TGTGCCAGCAGTGAAGTAGGGATACAGCCCCAGCATTTT | CASSEVGIQPQHF
NA | TRBJ2-3 | TRBV6-7 | NA | TGTGCCAGCAGCGACCCAGGAGACGGTACAGATACGCAGTATTTT | CASSDPGDGTDTQYF
NA | TRBJ2-1 | TRBV7-9 | NA | TGTGCCAGCAGACGTAGCGGAAATGAGCAGTTCTTC | CASRRSGNEQFF
TRBD1 | TRBJ1-1 | TRBV9 | NA | TGTGCCAGCAGCGCCCGGGACAGGGTAAACACTGAAGCTTTCTTT | CASSARDRVNTEAFF
NA | TRBJ2-1 | TRBV5-1 | NA | TGCGCCAGCAGCTTGCCCTCCCAGGGCAATGAGCAGTTCTTC | CASSLPSQGNEQFF
TRBD2 | TRBJ2-7 | TRBV5-4 | NA | TGTGCCAGCAGCTCCACTGGGGGCGGCGGCGGGGGGCGGGTCGACGAGCAGTACTTC | CASSSTGGGGGGRVDEQYF
NA | TRBJ1-3 | TRBV9 | NA | TGTGCCAGCAGCGATGGGTCAGGAAACACCATATATTTT | CASSDGSGNTIYF
NA | TRBJ1-1 | TRBV15 | NA | TGTGCCACCAGCAGAGGCGGGCTGCGGAACACTGAAGCTTTCTTT | CATSRGGLRNTEAFF
TRBD1 | TRBJ1-4 | TRBV5-5 | NA | TGTGCCAGCAGCTCAACAGGGGGTGGTGAAAAACTGTTTTTT | CASSSTGGGEKLFF
NA | TRBJ1-1 | TRBV27 | NA | TGTGCCAGCAGTCCCTCGGCCAGGCCTGAAGCTTTCTTT | CASSPSARPEAFF
NA | TRBJ1-5 | TRBV19 | NA | TGTGCCAGTAGTATAGAGGGTCAGCCCCAGCATTTT | CASSIEGQPQHF
NA | TRBJ2-7 | TRBV9 | few | TGTGCCAGCAGCGGAGGGGACGTAGGCTACGAGCAGTACTTC | CASSGGDVGYEQYF
NA | TRBJ2-7 | TRBV5-4 | once | TGTGCCAGCAGAGGGAGCGAGCAGTACTTC | CASRGSEQYF
TRBD1 | TRBJ2-7 | TRBV28 | NA | TGTGCCAGCAGGGGGGGACAGGGAGTCAACGAGCAGTACTTC | CASRGGQGVNEQYF
NA | TRBJ2-2 | TRBV4-1 | once | TGCGCCAGCAGCCAAATAGGTGGCGGGGCAAACACCGGGGAGCTGTTTTTT | CASSQIGGGANTGELFF
NA | TRBJ1-4 | TRBV28 | NA | TGTGCCGCGGCAGGGAGCGGGCCTAATGAAAAACTGTTTTTT | CAAAGSGPNEKLFF
NA | TRBJ2-2 | TRBV10-1 | NA | TGCGCCAGCAGTGAGAAAAGCCTCTCGGACACCGGGGAGCTGTTTTTT | CASSEKSLSDTGELFF
NA | TRBJ2-7 | TRBV27 | NA | TGTGCCAGCAGCCCTAGGGGCCGGGCCGTGAGCTCCTACGAGCAGTACTTC | CASSPRGRAVSSYEQYF
TRBD2 | TRBJ2-3 | TRBV5-1 | NA | TGCGCCAGCAGCTCAGTAGCGGGGCTCACAGATACGCAGTATTTT | CASSSVAGLTDTQYF
NA | TRBJ2-1 | TRBV9 | NA | TGTGCCAGCAGCTCAAGCGGCTTCGAGCAGTTCTTC | CASSSSGFEQFF
TRBD2 | TRBJ2-7 | TRBV7-9 | few | TGTGCCAGCAGCCGTGGACTAGTGGGTGACGAGCAGTACTTC | CASSRGLVGDEQYF
NA | TRBJ1-6 | TRBV5-8 | NA | TGTGCCAGCAGCGGGGCCTATAATTCACCCCTCCACTTT | CASSGAYNSPLHF
TRBD1 | TRBJ1-6 | TRBV18 | NA | TGTGCCAGCTCACCCCCGACAGGGGGCCAGTCTTCACCCCTCCACTTT | CASSPPTGGQSSPLHF
NA | TRBJ2-7 | TRBV19 | NA | TGTGCCAGTAGTATAGATCATGGCAGTACCTACGAGCAGTACTTC | CASSIDHGSTYEQYF
NA | TRBJ2-2 | TRBV4-3 | many | TGCGCCAGCAGCCAAAGGGGGGCGACCGGGGAGCTGTTTTTT | CASSQRGATGELFF
NA | TRBJ1-2 | TRBV5-1 | NA | TGCGCCAGCAGCTTGGTGATTGGGTGGGCGGGGCAGTTGGGCTACACCTTC | CASSLVIGWAGQLGYTF
TRBD1 | TRBJ1-1 | TRBV5-5 | NA | TGTGCCAGCAGCTGGGGGACAGGGATAAACACTGAAGCTTTCTTT | CASSWGTGINTEAFF
TRBD2 | TRBJ2-1 | TRBV7-2 | NA | TGTGCCAGCAGCTTAGCGGGAGGGCCTCAGTATGAGCAGTTCTTC | CASSLAGGPQYEQFF
NA | TRBJ1-1 | TRBV3-1/TRBV3-2 | NA | TGTGCCAGCAGCCATTTTTCCGGGACTGAAGCTTTCTTT | CASSHFSGTEAFF
TRBD2 | TRBJ2-5 | TRBV6-5 | NA | TGTGCCTGCGGACTAGCGGGGGAAGAGACCCAGTACTTC | CACGLAGEETQYF
TRBD1 | TRBJ1-5 | TRBV14 | NA | TGTGCCAGCAGCCAAGACGGGACAGGGAATCAGCCCCAGCATTTT | CASSQDGTGNQPQHF
TRBD1 | TRBJ1-1 | TRBV5-1 | NA | TGCGCCAGCAGCTTGGCGGGACAGGGCTCAAACACTGAAGCTTTCTTT | CASSLAGQGSNTEAFF
NA | TRBJ1-1 | TRBV5-6 | NA | TGTGCCAGCAGCTTTTACAGGGTTGAGGCGGCTTTCTTT | CASSFYRVEAAFF
NA | TRBJ1-1 | TRBV11-2 | NA | TGTGCCAGCAGCCGTGAAAGCCTCGCTGAAGCTTTCTTT | CASSRESLAEAFF
TRBD2 | TRBJ2-1 | TRBV7-3 | NA | TGTGCCAGCAGCCCTATAAGCGGGGGCCGAGGTGGGGAGCAGTTCTTC | CASSPISGGRGGEQFF
NA | TRBJ1-1 | TRBV12-5 | NA | TGTGCTAGTGGTTTGGTAATTAGGGGGAGTACTGAAGCTTTCTTT | CASGLVIRGSTEAFF
NA | TRBJ1-1 | TRBV19 | once | TGTGCCACCACACCCGTCCGACAGTTTAACACTGAAGCTTTCTTT | CATTPVRQFNTEAFF
TRBD1 | TRBJ1-4 | TRBV10-3 | NA | TGTGCCATCAGTGGACAGGGTTTGGTTGAAAAACTGTTTTTT | CAISGQGLVEKLFF
NA | TRBJ1-2 | TRBV3-1/TRBV3-2 | NA | TGTGCCAGCAGCCAAGGCCGCGGGTCTTACTTACTCAACTATGGCTACACCTTC | CASSQGRGSYLLNYGYTF
NA | TRBJ2-1 | TRBV6-5 | NA | TGTGCCACCCGGGGGAGCTCCTACAATGAGCAGTTCTTC | CATRGSSYNEQFF
NA | TRBJ2-3 | TRBV11-3 | NA | TGTGCCAGCAGCCTCAGGGAATCTCCGCAGTATTTT | CASSLRESPQYF
TRBD1 | TRBJ1-1 | TRBV5-1 | NA | TGCGCCAGCAGCTCCACCGACAGGGGCGCTGAAGCTTTCTTT | CASSSTDRGAEAFF
TRBD1 | TRBJ2-7 | TRBV24-1 | NA | TGTGCCACCGCAGAGACAGGGGGCAACGAGCAGTACTTC | CATAETGGNEQYF